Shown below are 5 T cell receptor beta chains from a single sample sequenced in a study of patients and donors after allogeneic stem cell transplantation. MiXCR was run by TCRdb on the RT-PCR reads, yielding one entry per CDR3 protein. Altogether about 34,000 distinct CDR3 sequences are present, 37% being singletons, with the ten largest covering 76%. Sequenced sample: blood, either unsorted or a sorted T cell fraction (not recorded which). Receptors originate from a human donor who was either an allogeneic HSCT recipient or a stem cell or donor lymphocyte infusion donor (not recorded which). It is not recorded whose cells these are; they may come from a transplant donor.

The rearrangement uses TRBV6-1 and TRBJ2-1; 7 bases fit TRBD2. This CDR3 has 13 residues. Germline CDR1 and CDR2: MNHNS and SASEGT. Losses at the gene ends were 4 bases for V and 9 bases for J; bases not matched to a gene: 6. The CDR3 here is CASSVPGTIEQFF. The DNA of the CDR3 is TGTGCCAGCAGTGTCCCCGGGACTATTGAGCAGTTCTTC.

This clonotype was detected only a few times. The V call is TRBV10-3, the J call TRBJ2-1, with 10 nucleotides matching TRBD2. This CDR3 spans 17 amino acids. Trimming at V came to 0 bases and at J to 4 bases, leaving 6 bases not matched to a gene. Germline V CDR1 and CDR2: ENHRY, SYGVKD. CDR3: CAISESGLAGEYNEQFF. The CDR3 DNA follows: TGTGCCATCAGTGAGTCAGGTCTAGCGGGAGAATACAATGAGCAGTTCTTC.

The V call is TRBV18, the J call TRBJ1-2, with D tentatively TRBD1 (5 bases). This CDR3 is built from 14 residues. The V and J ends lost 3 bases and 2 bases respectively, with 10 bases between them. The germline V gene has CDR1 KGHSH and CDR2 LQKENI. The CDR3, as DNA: TGTGCCAGCTCACCTTACAGGAACAACTATGGCTACACCTTC. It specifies CASSPYRNNYGYTF.

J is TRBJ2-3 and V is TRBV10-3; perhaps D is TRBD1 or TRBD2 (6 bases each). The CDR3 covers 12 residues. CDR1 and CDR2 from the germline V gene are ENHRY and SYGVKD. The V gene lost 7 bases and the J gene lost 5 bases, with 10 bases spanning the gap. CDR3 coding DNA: TGTGCCATCAAGGGGGGCGGAGATACGCAGTATTTT. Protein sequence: CAIKGGGDTQYF.

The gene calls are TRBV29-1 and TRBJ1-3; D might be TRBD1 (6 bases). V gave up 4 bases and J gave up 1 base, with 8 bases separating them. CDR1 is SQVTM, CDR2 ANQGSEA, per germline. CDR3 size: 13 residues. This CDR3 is CSVGGRSGNTIYF. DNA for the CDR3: TGCAGCGTTGGGGGGCGTTCTGGAAACACCATATATTTT. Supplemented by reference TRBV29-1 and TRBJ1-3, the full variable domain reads SAVISQKPSRDICQRGTSLTIQCQVDSQVTMMFWYRQQPGQSLTLIATANQGSEATYESGFVIDKFPISRPNLTFSTLTVSNMSPEDSSIYLCSVGGRSGNTIYFGEGSWLTVV.